The source of this T cell receptor beta chain is a study of shared clonotypes between healthy human individuals. Study-level background: Ranging from 18 to 49 in age, donors were two women and a few men. Donors had three CD4 naive, three CD4 memory, two CD8 naive and one CD8 memory plate apiece.

General study findings and limits: Rarefaction showed sorted-subset sequencing was incomplete despite large depth.

This CDR3 is 16 amino acids long. The V end lost 6 bases, the J end lost 3 bases, and 18 bases lay between the germline ends. Germline V gene data show CDR1 as MDHEN and CDR2 as SYDVKM. As for this clone: Its antigen is currently unknown.

Deep was the level used in running the assay. The method was immunoSEQ multiplex PCR; TCRdb's version includes in-frame clones alone and lacks a portion of them. The sample consists of approximately 1,500,000 clones, roughly 96% of them appearing once. The TCR was taken from a man aged 25 to 45 in good health. The sequencing input was naive CD4+ T cells sorted from blood. Subset reported: CD45RA+ positively selected. The gene calls are TRBV28 and TRBJ2-1; TRBD1 is a possible D gene (6 bases). Written as DNA, the CDR3 is TGTGCCAGCAGCGTACTCACAGGGTTAGGCTACAATGAGCAGTTCTTC. Translating it yields CASSVLTGLGYNEQFF.